The TCR beta chain under discussion was sequenced for a study of shared clonotypes between healthy human individuals. Study information: Per-donor plates numbered three CD4 naive, three CD4 memory, two CD8 naive and one CD8 memory.

Methods used by the authors: Filtering differed since immunoSEQ provided only junctions, with no quality scores. Repertoires were generated with immunoSEQ multiplex PCR, while TCRdb's copy carries only in-frame clones and drops some. For V, J and clone size, that table is used; D and trimming come from the DNA. The data hold approximately 980,000 clones, with 70% to 85% observed a single time. General observations from the study: A generally larger estimated richness was seen in naive subsets than in memory subsets.

V shed 4 bases and J 6 bases; nucleotides not matched to a gene: 2. CDR3 length equals 15 residues. CDR1 is WSHSY, CDR2 SAAADI, per germline. This clone has a handful of counts. Antigen specificity is unknown. All participating donors were Caucasian adults from Nashville, Tennessee. V is TRBV10-2 and J is TRBJ2-1; TRBD2 agrees at 14 bases. The sample consisted of memory CD4+ T cells sorted from blood. The subset here: CD45RA-negative fraction. The receptor was derived from a man younger than 35 in good health. This CDR3 is CASSATSGGANEQFF. In nucleotides, the CDR3 is TGCGCCAGCAGTGCGACTAGCGGGGGGGCCAATGAGCAGTTCTTC.